This T cell receptor beta chain was identified during a study of T cell responses to AZD1222 COVID-19 vaccine. Assay used: immunoSEQ multiplex PCR; TCRdb lists only in-frame clones, some missing. The repertoire holds more than 110,000 clones, with 85% to 95% as singletons. The TCR originated in an adult in good health. Sample: peripheral blood, taken on day 0 of AZD1222 vaccination.

CDR3 nucleotides: TGCGCCAGCAGCTTGGTTCCCGAAGATTCACCCCTCCACTTT. Protein product: CASSLVPEDSPLHF. The chain recombines TRBV5-1 with TRBJ1-6; no firm D call. Germline CDR1 reads SGHRS; CDR2 reads YFSETQ. Trimming shortened V by 0 bases and J by 8 bases, and 9 bases separated the two germline ends. The CDR3 has 14 amino acids.